The text below deals with one T cell receptor beta chain. The J segment lost 4 bases and the V segment lost 4 bases, leaving 18 bases of the junction unmatched. Germline-derived CDR1 and CDR2 are LGHDT and YNNKEL (reference sequence). The CDR3 sequence is 19 residues long. The authors' processing: By means of reference gene primer amplification, nucleated cell counts were estimated. TCRdb keeps only in-frame clones here, not all; method: immunoSEQ multiplex PCR. D and trimming come from the DNA, and the V and J calls and clone size come from that table. The sample contains about 300,000 clones, 85% of which appear only once. The sample comes from a study of blood T cell repertoires in COVID-19. Study at large: PBMCs, B-cell-depleted T cells, or T cells were the source of the cDNA or gDNA that made up the material.

Enrolled through a virtual design, the participants were between 18 and 89 years of age and came from 24 US areas. Participants had their cohort set by participant-reported clinical history. The sequencing input was PBMCs or T cells enriched from blood (not recorded which). The source is a woman between 45 and 60 years old who had recovered from COVID-19. This sequence joins TRBV3-1 (or the pseudogene TRBV3-2) and TRBJ2-1; 8 bases are a match to TRBD2. The CDR3 here is CASSPPGRAGVGNYNEQFF. The CDR3 region has the DNA TGTGCCAGCAGCCCCCCAGGGAGAGCGGGAGTAGGGAATTACAATGAGCAGTTCTTC.